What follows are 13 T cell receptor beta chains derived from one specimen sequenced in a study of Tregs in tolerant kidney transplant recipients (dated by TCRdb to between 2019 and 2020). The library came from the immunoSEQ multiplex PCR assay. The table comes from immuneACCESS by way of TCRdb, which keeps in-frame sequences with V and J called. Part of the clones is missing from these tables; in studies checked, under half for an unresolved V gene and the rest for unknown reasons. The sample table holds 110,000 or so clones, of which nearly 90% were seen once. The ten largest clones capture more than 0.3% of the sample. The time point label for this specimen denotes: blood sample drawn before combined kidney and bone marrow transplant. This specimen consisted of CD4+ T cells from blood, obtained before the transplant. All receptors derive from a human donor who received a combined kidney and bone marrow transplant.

This CDR3 is CAISESSVPSYEQYF. For the CDR3, the DNA is TGTGCCATCAGTGAATCGAGCGTGCCCTCCTACGAGCAGTACTTC. The chain has TRBV10-3 and TRBJ2-7; the D is unclear. There are 15 residues in the CDR3. The ends were cut back, 3 bases at V and 0 bases at J, with 12 bases in the middle. CDR1 ENHRY and CDR2 SYGVKD come from the germline V gene.

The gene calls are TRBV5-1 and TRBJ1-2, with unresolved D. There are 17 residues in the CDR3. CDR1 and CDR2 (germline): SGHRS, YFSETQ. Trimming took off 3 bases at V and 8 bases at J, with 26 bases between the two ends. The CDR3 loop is CASSSLPQASEGDGYTF. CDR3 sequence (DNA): TGCGCCAGCAGCTCTTTACCCCAGGCCTCGGAGGGAGACGGCTACACCTTC.

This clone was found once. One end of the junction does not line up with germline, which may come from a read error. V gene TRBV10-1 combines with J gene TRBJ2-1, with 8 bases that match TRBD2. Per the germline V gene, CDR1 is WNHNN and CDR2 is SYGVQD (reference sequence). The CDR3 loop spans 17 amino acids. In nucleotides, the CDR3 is TGTGCCAGCAGCCCCGGGGTAGCGGGGAGGTCCTACAATGAGCAGTTCTTC. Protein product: CASSPGVAGRSYNEQFF.

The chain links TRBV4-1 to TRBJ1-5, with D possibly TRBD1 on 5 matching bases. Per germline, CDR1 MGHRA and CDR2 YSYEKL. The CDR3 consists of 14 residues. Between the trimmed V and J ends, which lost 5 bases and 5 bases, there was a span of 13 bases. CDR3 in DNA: TGCGCCAGCAGCACGGAACAGGTCTATCAGCCCCAGCATTTT. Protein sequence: CASSTEQVYQPQHF.

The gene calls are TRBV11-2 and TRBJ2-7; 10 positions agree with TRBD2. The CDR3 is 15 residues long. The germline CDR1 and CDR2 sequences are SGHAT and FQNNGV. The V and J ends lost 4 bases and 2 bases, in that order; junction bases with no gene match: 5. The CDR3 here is CASSSYGTSAYEQYF. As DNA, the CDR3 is TGTGCCAGCAGCTCGTACGGGACTAGCGCCTACGAGCAGTACTTC.

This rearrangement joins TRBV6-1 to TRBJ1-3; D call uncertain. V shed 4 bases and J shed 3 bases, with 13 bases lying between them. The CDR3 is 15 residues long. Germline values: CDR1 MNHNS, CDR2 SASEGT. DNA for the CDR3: TGTGCCAGCAGTGGTCTGGTGGCTGGTGGAAACACCATATATTTT. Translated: CASSGLVAGGNTIYF.

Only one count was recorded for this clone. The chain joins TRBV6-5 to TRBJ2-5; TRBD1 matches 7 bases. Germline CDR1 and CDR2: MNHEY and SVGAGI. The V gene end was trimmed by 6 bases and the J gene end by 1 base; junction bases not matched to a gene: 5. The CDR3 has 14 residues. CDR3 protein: CASSQGQLQETQYF. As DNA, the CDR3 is TGTGCCAGCAGCCAGGGACAGCTCCAAGAGACCCAGTACTTC.

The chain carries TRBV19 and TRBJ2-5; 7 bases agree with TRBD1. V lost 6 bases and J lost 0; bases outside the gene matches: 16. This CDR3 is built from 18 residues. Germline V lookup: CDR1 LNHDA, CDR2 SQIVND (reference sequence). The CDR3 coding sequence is TGTGCCAGTAGCAATTATCGACAGGGACCCGTGTACCAAGAGACCCAGTACTTC. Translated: CASSNYRQGPVYQETQYF. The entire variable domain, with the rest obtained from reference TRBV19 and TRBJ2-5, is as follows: DGGITQSPKYLFRKEGQNVTLSCEQNLNHDAMYWYRQDPGQGLRLIYYSQIVNDFQKGDIAEGYSVSREKKESFPLTVTSAQKNPTAFYLCASSNYRQGPVYQETQYFGPGTRLLVL.

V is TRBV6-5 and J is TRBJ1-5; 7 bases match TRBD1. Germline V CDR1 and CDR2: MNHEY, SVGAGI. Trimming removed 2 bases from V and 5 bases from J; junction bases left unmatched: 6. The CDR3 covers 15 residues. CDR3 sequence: CASSYTTGTDQPQHF. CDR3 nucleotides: TGTGCCAGCAGTTACACGACAGGGACGGATCAGCCCCAGCATTTT.

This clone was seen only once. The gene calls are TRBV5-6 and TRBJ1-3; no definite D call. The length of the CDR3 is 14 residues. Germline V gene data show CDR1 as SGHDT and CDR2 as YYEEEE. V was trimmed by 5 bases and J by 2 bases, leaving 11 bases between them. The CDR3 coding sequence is TGTGCCAGCAGAAGAGACACTGCTGGAAACACCATATATTTT. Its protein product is CASRRDTAGNTIYF.

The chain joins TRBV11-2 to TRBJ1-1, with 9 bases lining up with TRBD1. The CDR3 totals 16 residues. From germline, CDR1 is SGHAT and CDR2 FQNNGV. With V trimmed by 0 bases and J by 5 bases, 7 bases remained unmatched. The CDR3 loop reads CASSLDPNRGRTEAFF. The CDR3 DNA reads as TGTGCCAGCAGCTTAGATCCCAACAGGGGGCGGACTGAAGCTTTCTTT.

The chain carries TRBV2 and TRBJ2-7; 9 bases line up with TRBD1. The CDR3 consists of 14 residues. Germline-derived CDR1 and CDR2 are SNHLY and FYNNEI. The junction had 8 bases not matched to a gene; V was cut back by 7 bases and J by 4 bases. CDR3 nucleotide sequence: TGTGCCAGCACTGGCGGACAGGGGAGGTACGAGCAGTACTTC. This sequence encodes CASTGGQGRYEQYF.

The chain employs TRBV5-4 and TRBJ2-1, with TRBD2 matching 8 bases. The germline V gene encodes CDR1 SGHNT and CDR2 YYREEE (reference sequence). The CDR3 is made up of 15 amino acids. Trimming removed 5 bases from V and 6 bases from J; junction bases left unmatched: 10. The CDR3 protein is CASRSGTRDPNEQFF. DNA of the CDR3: TGTGCCAGCAGGTCCGGGACTAGAGATCCCAATGAGCAGTTCTTC.